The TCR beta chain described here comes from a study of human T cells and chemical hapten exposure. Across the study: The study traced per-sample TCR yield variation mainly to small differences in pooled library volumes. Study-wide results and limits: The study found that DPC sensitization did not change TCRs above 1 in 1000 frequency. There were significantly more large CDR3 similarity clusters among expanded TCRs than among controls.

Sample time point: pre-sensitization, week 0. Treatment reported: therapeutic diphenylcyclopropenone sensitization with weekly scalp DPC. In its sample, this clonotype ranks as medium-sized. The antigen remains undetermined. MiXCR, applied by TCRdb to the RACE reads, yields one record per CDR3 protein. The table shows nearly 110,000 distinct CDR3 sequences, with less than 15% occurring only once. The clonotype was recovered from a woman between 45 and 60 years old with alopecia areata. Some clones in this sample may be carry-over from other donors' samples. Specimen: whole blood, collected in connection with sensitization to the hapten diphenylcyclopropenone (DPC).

This chain's CDR3 is CASSQEGNEQFF. DNA for the CDR3: TGCGCCAGCAGCCAAGAGGGGAATGAGCAGTTCTTC. V and J are TRBV4-1 and TRBJ2-1; D gene ambiguous. Germline loops: CDR1 MGHRA, CDR2 YSYEKL. Trimming pared 0 bases from V and 7 bases from J, leaving 4 bases between. The CDR3 has 12 amino acids.